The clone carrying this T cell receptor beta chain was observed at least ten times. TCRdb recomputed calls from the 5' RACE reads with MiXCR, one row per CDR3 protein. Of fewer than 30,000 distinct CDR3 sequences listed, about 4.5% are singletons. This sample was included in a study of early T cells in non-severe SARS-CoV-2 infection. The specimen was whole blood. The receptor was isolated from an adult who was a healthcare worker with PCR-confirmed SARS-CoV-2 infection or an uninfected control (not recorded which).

In nucleotides, the CDR3 is TGCGCCAGCAGCTTGGGATCAGGATCCTACGAGCAGTACTTC. Amino acids: CASSLGSGSYEQYF. This chain connects TRBV5-1 to TRBJ2-7; D unresolved. CDR3 length equals 14 residues. Germline CDR1 reads SGHRS; CDR2 reads YFSETQ. The ends were cut back, 0 bases at V and 1 base at J, with 8 bases in the middle.